This T cell receptor (beta chain) originates from a study of vaccination and CD4 T cells after COVID-19. Treatment here: approximately nine-day PBMC culture with coronavirus spike peptide pools or control peptides (ViraFEST assay). Once obtained from cultured CD4+ T cells, the DNA was sequenced using the Oncomine TCR Beta short-read assay. TCRdb passed the PCR reads through MiXCR, listing each CDR3 protein once. The table lists around 10,000 distinct CDR3 sequences, roughly 64% of them singletons. This clonotype has just one count. The antigen is not known. This CDR3 contains 15 residues. CDR1 and CDR2 (germline): SNHLY, FYNNEI. V lost 6 bases, J lost 3 bases, and 18 bases lay in between.

The rearrangement links TRBV2 to TRBJ2-7, with D possibly matching TRBD2 (5 bases). This receptor was obtained from a human donor who had recovered from COVID-19. Sequenced material: CD4+ T cells from blood, cultured in vitro. The DNA of the CDR3 is TGTGCCAGCAGCCTAAGAAGCGGACCGGGCTACGAGCAGTACTTC. Encoded protein: CASSLRSGPGYEQYF.